Sequencing of this TCR beta chain was carried out in a study of blood T cell repertoires in COVID-19 (dated by TCRdb to the early 2020s). Notes on the research overall: Collaborator samples came from the United States, Italy and Spain and covered acute and convalescent phases of COVID-19. Samples were obtained from the ongoing ImmuneRACE study (first 160 participants) and from 1,254 subjects provided by 6 global collaborators. The dataset comprised deeply sampled blood TCRbeta repertoires from subjects exposed to, actively infected with, or recovered from COVID-19. The material from the prospective study consisted of cDNA or gDNA derived from T cells, B-cell-depleted T cells, or PBMCs. A de-identified subject ID, COVID-19 status, age in years and sex were almost always included in the sample metadata. The repertoires were released in a freely available public database intended as a resource for research on the immune response to SARS-CoV-2. HLA class I and class II types, where available, came from metadata supplied by the sample provider rather than from assay-based typing. What the study reported, not specific to this receptor: Clinical and demographic metadata were provided uncurated, with the amount varying by source and participant.

The immunoSEQ Assay, a bias-controlled multiplex PCR, was used to amplify TCRbeta CDR3 regions from genomic DNA. Per the authors' processing: Within the assay, amplification of reference gene primers was used to estimate how many nucleated cells each sample contained. To quantify the absolute abundance of each unique TCRbeta CDR3 rearrangement, sequence reads were collapsed and filtered. For each sample, productive Simpson clonality was calculated as the square root of Simpson's diversity index across productive rearrangements. TCRdb re-hosts the immuneACCESS table, in-frame sequences only. Its copies lack some clones; in the studies checked, an unresolved V gene accounts for under half of them, and the cause for the rest is not known. V and J calls and clone size are as listed in that table; D and trimming were resolved from the DNA. In all, the sample holds 220,000 or so clones, and roughly nine tenths of those were seen once. The ten largest clones take up 5.5% to 6.5% of the sample.

Note on this clone: It has no known antigen specificity. Per-base qualities were not stored, and no clone one base away is much larger.

Another Seattle source contributed samples from volunteer blood donors who had recovered from COVID-19. Whole blood was collected in K2EDTA tubes by collaborating institutions according to the institutions' own protocols. For TCRbeta analysis, collaborators shipped samples as frozen whole blood, isolated PBMCs, or DNA extracted from either of those sample types. V has 4 bases trimmed and J has 5 bases trimmed; junction bases matching no gene number 8. Sequences SGHRS (CDR1) and YFSETQ (CDR2) are obtained from the germline V gene. Spanning cysteine to phenylalanine, the CDR3 consists of 15 amino acids. The CDR3 DNA has 45 bases and is translated from base 1.

The sequence is built from TRBV5-1 and TRBJ2-1; 8 bases in the junction line up with TRBD2. This TCR was recovered from a man aged 55 to 70 who had recovered from COVID-19. Material for sequencing was peripheral blood. In nucleotides, the sequence is TGCGCCAGCAGCCGGGAGGGTGCTCGGGACAATGAGCAGTTCTTC. This encodes CASSREGARDNEQFF.